Presented here are 3 T cell receptor beta chains from one specimen sequenced in a study of T cells in localized non-small cell lung cancer. TCRdb keeps only in-frame clones here, not all; method: immunoSEQ multiplex PCR. The table has approximately 2,000 clones, 20% seen once. This sample comprised lung tumor tissue, obtained before any cancer treatment. These receptors originate from a male donor aged 60 or older with stage II lung adenocarcinoma.

This clone is medium-sized. The rearrangement joins TRBV4-1 to TRBJ2-1; possibly TRBD2 for D (5 bases). CDR3 length: 15 residues. Trimming pared 0 bases from V and 7 bases from J, leaving 13 bases between. Germline V gives CDR1 MGHRA, CDR2 YSYEKL. The CDR3 DNA sequence: TGCGCCAGCAGCCAAGATGGGAACAGACTAAATGAGCAGTTCTTC. It codes for CASSQDGNRLNEQFF.

This clone is classed as medium-sized. This chain links TRBV11-3 with TRBJ2-2, with TRBD1 identical over 7 bases. The CDR3 contains 16 residues. In germline, CDR1 is SGHNT, CDR2 YENEEA. V gave up 3 bases and J gave up 6 bases; unmatched junction bases: 10. In nucleotides, the CDR3 is TGTGCCAGCAGCTTCACCTCCGGGACAGAAGCCGGGGAGCTGTTTTTT. Its translation is CASSFTSGTEAGELFF.

This clone has more than one count but fewer than ten. J is TRBJ2-1 and V is TRBV6-8; 9 nucleotides align to TRBD1. Germline V gene lookup returns CDR1 MNHGY and CDR2 SAAAGT. This CDR3 is built from 16 residues. Germline trimming cut 10 bases from V and 2 bases from J; bases unmatched to any gene: 12. The CDR3 here is CAINSHRDRAYNEQFF. CDR3 nucleotide sequence: TGTGCCATCAACTCTCACCGGGACAGGGCCTACAATGAGCAGTTCTTC.